This record concerns one TCR beta chain sequence. The CDR3 sequence is 12 residues long. TCRdb's table, derived via immunoSEQ multiplex PCR, lists solely in-frame clones and lacks some. The sample shows some 73,000 clones, 85% to 95% of them seen only once. The data derive from a study of control samples from healthy donors and cancer patients. The sample taken for sequencing was blood. The sequence was collected from a woman aged 40-49 years in good health. This chain connects TRBV21-1 to TRBJ1-5; the table calls TRBD1, which could not be checked here. TRBV21-1 is reported as a pseudogene. CDR3 nucleotide sequence: TGTGCCGAGTGGGACAGGGTCCAGCCCCAGCATTTT. Translation: CAEWDRVQPQHF.